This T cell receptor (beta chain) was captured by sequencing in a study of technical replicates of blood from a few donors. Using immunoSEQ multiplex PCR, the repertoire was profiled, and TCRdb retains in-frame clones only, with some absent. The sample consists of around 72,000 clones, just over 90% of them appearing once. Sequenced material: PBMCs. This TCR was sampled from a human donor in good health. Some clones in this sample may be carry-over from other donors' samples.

CDR3 amino acids: CSVDYGIYGYTF. The CDR3 DNA sequence: TGCAGCGTTGACTACGGGATCTATGGCTACACCTTC. This chain links TRBV29-1 with TRBJ1-2; D is uncertain. There are 12 residues in the CDR3. V shed 3 bases and J shed 4 bases, with 9 bases lying between them. Germline CDR1 is SQVTM and CDR2 is ANQGSEA.